This TCR beta chain was identified in a study of T-cell memory formation after mild COVID-19. Broader study findings: Clones which contracted sat mainly in CM and EM if CD4+, and in EMRA if CD8+.

5'RACE with constant-segment primers built TCRalpha and TCRbeta cDNA libraries with UMIs. MiXCR was run by TCRdb on the 5' RACE reads, yielding one entry per CDR3 protein. In the table there are roughly 320,000 distinct CDR3 sequences, around 28% of which are singletons. With 8 bases clipped from V and 4 bases from J, the junction kept 13 bases outside the gene matches. Germline V gene data show CDR1 as LNHDA and CDR2 as SQIVND (reference sequence). The CDR3 spans 16 residues. Concerning this clonotype itself: As yet, its antigen is unknown.

The TCR was taken from an adult woman who had mild COVID-19 (a few samples of this study predate the infection). Cell type and time point are not known. Sequencing input: PBMCs or a T cell subset sorted from them (not recorded which). The V gene is TRBV19, the J gene TRBJ2-3; 9 positions agree with TRBD2. CDR3 in amino acids: CASGRGGTSRADTQYF. The CDR3 DNA reads as TGTGCCAGTGGCCGGGGAGGGACTAGCCGCGCAGATACGCAGTATTTT.